This passage covers 18 T cell receptor beta chains from one sample sequenced in a study of T cells in narcolepsy. Assay used: immunoSEQ multiplex PCR; TCRdb lists only in-frame clones, some missing. The table lists just over 40,000 clones, about 91% of them singletons. The sample was CD45RA- memory CD4+ T cells from PBMCs. These receptors came from a human donor with narcolepsy.

This chain uses TRBV5-1 with TRBJ2-3, with a tentative D call TRBD1 (6 bases). The CDR3 consists of 12 residues. The V end was cut by 3 bases, the J end by 5 bases, with 7 bases between. The germline V gene has CDR1 SGHRS and CDR2 YFSETQ. CDR3 loop: CASSSQGDTQYF. The DNA of the CDR3 is TGCGCCAGCAGCTCACAGGGAGATACGCAGTATTTT.

This CDR3 reads CASSLDGRVETQYF. In nucleotides, the CDR3 is TGTGCCAGCAGCTTGGACGGGAGGGTAGAGACCCAGTACTTC. The chain has TRBV5-5 and TRBJ2-5; 8 nucleotides agree with TRBD2. The germline V gene has CDR1 SGHKS and CDR2 YYEKEE (reference sequence). V gave up 0 bases and J gave up 4 bases; unmatched junction bases: 2. The CDR3 runs 14 residues. The full variable domain, in which reference TRBV5-5 and TRBJ2-5 provide the parts outside the CDR3, is DAGVTQSPTHLIKTRGQQVTLRCSPISGHKSVSWYQQVLGQGPQFIFQYYEKEERGRGNFPDRFSARQFPNYSSELNVNALLLGDSALYLCASSLDGRVETQYFGPGTRLLVL.

This clone was seen once. The chain has TRBV5-1 and TRBJ1-2; D perhaps matches TRBD1 (5 bases). The V gene's germline CDR1 is SGHRS and CDR2 YFSETQ. V lost 4 bases and J 3 bases, leaving 13 bases between the germline ends. The CDR3 contains 14 residues. CDR3 loop: CASSIGTSYYGYTF. The CDR3 region has the DNA TGCGCCAGCAGCATTGGGACCAGTTACTATGGCTACACCTTC.

The V call is TRBV5-4, the J call TRBJ2-1, with 12 nucleotides matching TRBD2. The germline V gene encodes CDR1 SGHNT and CDR2 YYREEE (reference sequence). V was clipped by 2 bases and J by 6 bases; unmatched bases: 9. CDR3 length: 17 amino acids. The CDR3 loop reads CASSFAKLAGGSNEQFF. The CDR3 region has the DNA TGTGCCAGCAGCTTCGCAAAACTAGCGGGGGGCAGCAATGAGCAGTTCTTC.

The V and J genes are TRBV7-8 and TRBJ2-7, with D perhaps assigned TRBD1 or TRBD2 (6 bases each). The V gene lost 1 base and the J gene lost 4 bases, with 14 bases spanning the gap. This CDR3 is built from 15 residues. Germline lookup yields CDR1 SGHVS and CDR2 FQNEAQ. CDR3 region: CASSLVPTGGYEQYF. As DNA, the CDR3 is TGTGCCAGCAGCTTAGTTCCGACAGGAGGGTACGAGCAGTACTTC.

J is TRBJ2-4 and V is TRBV5-4; D call uncertain. Deletions cut 4 bases from V and 5 bases from J, with 13 bases between. The length of the CDR3 is 14 residues. CDR1 is SGHNT and CDR2 is YYREEE in the germline V gene (reference sequence). DNA for the CDR3: TGTGCCAGCAGCCAGATATCCGTCCAAAACATTCAGTACTTC. Its translation: CASSQISVQNIQYF.

The genes are TRBV29-1 and TRBJ1-4; 7 bases map to TRBD1. CDR1 is SQVTM and CDR2 is ANQGSEA in the germline V gene. The CDR3 is 11 amino acids. Germline trimming cut 6 bases from V and 7 bases from J; bases unmatched to any gene: 2. The CDR3 nucleotides are TGCAGCGTCCACAGGGGTGAAAAACTGTTTTTT. This translates into CSVHRGEKLFF.

This clone is a singleton in its sample. The V call is TRBV9, the J call TRBJ2-5; a weak D match, TRBD1 (6 bases). Trimming stripped 4 bases from V and 1 base from J, with 17 bases between. This CDR3 has 16 residues. CDR1 is SGDLS, CDR2 YYNGEE, per germline. CDR3 protein: CASSPRSDSIQETQYF. DNA for the CDR3: TGTGCCAGCAGCCCGCGTTCGGACAGTATCCAAGAGACCCAGTACTTC.

This clone has just one count. The rearrangement links TRBV29-1 to TRBJ2-5, with D perhaps given as TRBD1 or TRBD2 (5 bases each). The J call may not be correct, given that the DNA end is closer to TRBJ2-7. The CDR3 runs 14 residues. Per the germline V gene, CDR1 is SQVTM and CDR2 is ANQGSEA. The CDR3 DNA sequence: TGCAGCGCCTCTTTGCCGGGACGTAAATACGAGCAGTACTTC. This codes for CSASLPGRKYEQYF.

This chain links TRBV19 with TRBJ1-6; the D is unclear. In germline, CDR1 is LNHDA, CDR2 SQIVND (reference sequence). The CDR3 runs 14 residues. Trimming pared 10 bases from V and 5 bases from J, leaving 15 bases between. The CDR3 reads CATKHGVDNSPLHF. The CDR3 DNA is TGTGCCACGAAACACGGAGTAGATAATTCACCCCTCCACTTT.

The rearrangement joins TRBV6-1 to TRBJ1-1, with D unresolved. CDR3 length: 14 amino acids. Trimming pared 6 bases from V and 5 bases from J, leaving 16 bases between. CDR1 and CDR2 from the germline V gene are MNHNS and SASEGT. The CDR3 sequence is CASRGGSLGTEAFF. The DNA for the CDR3 is TGTGCCAGCAGAGGAGGATCCCTGGGAACTGAAGCTTTCTTT.

The chain combines TRBV6-6 with TRBJ2-1; D uncertain. Trimming stripped 6 bases from V and 4 bases from J, with 16 bases between. Germline-derived CDR1 and CDR2 are MNHNY and SVGAGI (reference sequence). CDR3 size: 15 residues. Here the CDR3 reads CASSSDPISYNEQFF. The CDR3 nucleotides are TGTGCCAGCAGCTCGGACCCCATATCTTACAATGAGCAGTTCTTC.

The J gene is TRBJ2-5, the V gene TRBV5-6; possibly TRBD2 for D (5 bases). Gene TRBJ2-7 matches the end of the DNA better, so the J call may be wrong. From germline, CDR1 is SGHDT and CDR2 YYEEEE. This CDR3 is 11 amino acids long. CDR3: CASGDRGEQYF. In DNA form, the CDR3 reads TGTGCCAGCGGCGATCGGGGCGAGCAGTACTTC.

The chain carries TRBV18 and TRBJ2-5; D call uncertain. V was trimmed by 3 bases and J by 11 bases, leaving 25 bases between them. Germline CDR1 is KGHSH and CDR2 is LQKENI. This CDR3 has 16 amino acids. CDR3 sequence (DNA): TGTGCCAGCTCACCCCTGGAGAGGTCCTCCATGGGTGAGCAGTACTTC. The encoded protein is CASSPLERSSMGEQYF.

CDR3 amino acids: CASSSQGRTEDTQYF. The CDR3 DNA is TGTGCCAGCAGTTCCCAGGGTCGAACTGAGGATACGCAGTATTTT. V gene TRBV27 combines with J gene TRBJ2-3; D is perhaps TRBD1 (5 bases). This CDR3 region has 15 residues. Trimming left V 4 bases short and J 6 bases short, with 17 bases between. Germline loops: CDR1 MNHEY, CDR2 SMNVEV (reference sequence).

V gene TRBV6-1 combines with J gene TRBJ2-1, with a possible D match to TRBD2 (7 bases). The CDR3 spans 13 residues. Germline assignment: CDR1 MNHNS and CDR2 SASEGT. V was shortened by 6 bases and J by 8 bases, with 14 bases between the two germline ends. CDR3 protein: CASRRGGRDEQFF. The CDR3 bases are TGTGCCAGCAGGAGGGGGGGCAGGGATGAGCAGTTCTTC.

The CDR3 sequence is CTSSQKDVSLVEQFF. In DNA, the CDR3 is TGCACCAGCAGCCAAAAAGACGTTAGCCTTGTTGAGCAGTTCTTC. The J gene is TRBJ2-1, the V gene TRBV1; the D segment call TRBD2 is taken from the table without a DNA check. TRBV1 is a documented pseudogene. The length of the CDR3 is 15 residues.

The chain combines TRBV11-2 with TRBJ2-2; either TRBD1 or TRBD2 may supply D (5 bases each). The CDR3 runs 17 residues. Looked up from germline, CDR1 is SGHAT and CDR2 is FQNNGV. V was clipped by 0 bases and J by 0 bases, with 11 bases between them. The CDR3 here is CASSLDGRGANTGELFF. The DNA of the CDR3 is TGTGCCAGCAGCTTAGATGGGCGAGGGGCGAACACCGGGGAGCTGTTTTTT.